The TCR beta chain under discussion was sequenced for a study of CD8+ T cells in alopecia areata. RNA extraction was followed by reverse transcription into cDNA, which acted as the sequencing template. Measured with immunoSEQ multiplex PCR; TCRdb has only the in-frame clones, and not every one. The sample holds approximately 150,000 clones; about 47% are singletons and the top ten take over 0.85%. With V trimmed by 0 bases and J by 3 bases, 5 bases remained unmatched. Germline loops: CDR1 SEHNR, CDR2 FQNEAQ (reference sequence). The CDR3 totals 15 residues. The sequencing used CD4+ T cells sorted from blood, collected at week 0. This receptor was taken from a human donor with alopecia areata. This rearrangement joins TRBV7-9 to TRBJ2-7; 7 bases are shared with TRBD2. CDR3 sequence: CASSLAGGKGYEQYF. The CDR3 DNA sequence: TGTGCCAGCAGCTTAGCGGGGGGGAAAGGCTACGAGCAGTACTTC.